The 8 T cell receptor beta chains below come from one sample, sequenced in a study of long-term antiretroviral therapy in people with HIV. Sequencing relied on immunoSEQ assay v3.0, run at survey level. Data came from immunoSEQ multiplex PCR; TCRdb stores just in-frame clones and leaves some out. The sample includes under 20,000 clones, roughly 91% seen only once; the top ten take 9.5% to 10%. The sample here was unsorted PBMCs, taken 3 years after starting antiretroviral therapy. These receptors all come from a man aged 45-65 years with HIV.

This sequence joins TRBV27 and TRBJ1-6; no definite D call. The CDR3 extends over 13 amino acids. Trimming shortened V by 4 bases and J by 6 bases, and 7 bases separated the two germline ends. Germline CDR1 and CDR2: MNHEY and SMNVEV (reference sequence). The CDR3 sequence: CASSSEINSPLHF. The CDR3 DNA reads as TGTGCCAGCAGTTCAGAGATTAATTCACCCCTCCACTTT.

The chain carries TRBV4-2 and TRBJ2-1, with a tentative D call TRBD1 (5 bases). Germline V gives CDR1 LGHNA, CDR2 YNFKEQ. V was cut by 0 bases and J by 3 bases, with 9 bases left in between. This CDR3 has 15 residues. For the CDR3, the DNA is TGTGCCAGCAGCCAAGAACAGGCGGACTACAATGAGCAGTTCTTC. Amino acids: CASSQEQADYNEQFF.

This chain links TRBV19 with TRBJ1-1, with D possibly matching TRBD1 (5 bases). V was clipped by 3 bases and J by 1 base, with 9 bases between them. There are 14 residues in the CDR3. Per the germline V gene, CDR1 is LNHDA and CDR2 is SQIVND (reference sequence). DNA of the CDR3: TGTGCCAGTAGTATCTTGACAGCGAACACTGAAGCTTTCTTT. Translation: CASSILTANTEAFF. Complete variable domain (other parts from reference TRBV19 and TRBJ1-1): DGGITQSPKYLFRKEGQNVTLSCEQNLNHDAMYWYRQDPGQGLRLIYYSQIVNDFQKGDIAEGYSVSREKKESFPLTVTSAQKNPTAFYLCASSILTANTEAFFGQGTRLTVV.

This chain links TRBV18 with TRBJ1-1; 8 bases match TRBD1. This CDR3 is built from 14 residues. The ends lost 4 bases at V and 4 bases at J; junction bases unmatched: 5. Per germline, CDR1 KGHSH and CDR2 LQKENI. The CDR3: CASSRQGIFTEAFF. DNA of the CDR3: TGTGCCAGCTCACGACAGGGGATTTTCACTGAAGCTTTCTTT.

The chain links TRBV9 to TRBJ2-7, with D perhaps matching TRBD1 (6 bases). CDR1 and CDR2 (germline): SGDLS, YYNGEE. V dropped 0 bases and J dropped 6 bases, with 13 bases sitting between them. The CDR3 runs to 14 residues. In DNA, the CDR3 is TGTGCCAGCAGCGTAGAGGGGGTTGCCCGCGAGCAGTACTTC. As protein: CASSVEGVAREQYF.

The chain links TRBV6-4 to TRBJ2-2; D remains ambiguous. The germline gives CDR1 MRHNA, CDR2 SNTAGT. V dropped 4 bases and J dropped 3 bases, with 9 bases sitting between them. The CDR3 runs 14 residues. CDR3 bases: TGTGCCAGCAGTGCTTCTAGTGACACCGGGGAGCTGTTTTTT. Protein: CASSASSDTGELFF.

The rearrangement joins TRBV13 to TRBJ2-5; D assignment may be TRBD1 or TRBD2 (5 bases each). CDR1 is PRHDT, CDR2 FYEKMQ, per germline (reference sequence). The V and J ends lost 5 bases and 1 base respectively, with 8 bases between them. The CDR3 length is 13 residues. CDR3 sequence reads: CASSKGPQETQYF. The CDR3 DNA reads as TGTGCCAGCAGCAAGGGACCCCAAGAGACCCAGTACTTC.

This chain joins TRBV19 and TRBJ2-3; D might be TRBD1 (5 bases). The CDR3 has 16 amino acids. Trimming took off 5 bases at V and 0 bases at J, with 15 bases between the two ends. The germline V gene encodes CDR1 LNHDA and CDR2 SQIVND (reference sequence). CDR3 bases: TGTGCCAGTAGTTCCTGGGGCAGCTCTAGCACAGATACGCAGTATTTT. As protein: CASSSWGSSSTDTQYF.